This record concerns one T cell receptor beta chain sequence. The data are from a study of blood T cell repertoires in COVID-19. Profiling relied on immunoSEQ multiplex PCR, and the TCRdb table lists in-frame clones only, not all of them. Among approximately 93,000 clones listed, about 76% were seen once. The CDR3 totals 13 residues. Trimming removed 7 bases from V and 8 bases from J; junction bases left unmatched: 8. The rearrangement links TRBV12-3 or TRBV12-4 to TRBJ2-1, with 7 bases matching TRBD2. The clonotype originates from an elderly woman with acute or convalescent COVID-19. Sequencing used peripheral blood. The CDR3 here is CASTLWEGYEQFF. CDR3 nucleotides: TGTGCCAGCACCCTTTGGGAGGGCTATGAGCAGTTCTTC.